One TCR beta chain is described in this entry. Its specificity is unknown. Clones were sequenced by immunoSEQ multiplex PCR, and TCRdb holds only the in-frame ones, with some missing. The repertoire has fewer than 120,000 clones, around 93% of them found once; the top ten carry approximately 8%. These data come from a study of T cell responses to AZD1222 COVID-19 vaccine. Findings of the study overall: All repertoire sampling was performed exclusively after the peak T cell response.

This specimen was peripheral blood, taken on day 0 of AZD1222 vaccination. The source of this sequence is an adult in good health.

The CDR3 reads CASSLGGTTTGELFF. The CDR3 DNA follows: TGCGCCAGCAGCTTGGGAGGGACCACCACCGGGGAGCTGTTTTTT. V usage is TRBV5-1 and J usage is TRBJ2-2; D assignment may be TRBD1 or TRBD2 (5 bases each). The CDR3 spans 15 residues. V gave up 0 bases and J gave up 4 bases, with 10 bases separating them. CDR1 is SGHRS, CDR2 YFSETQ, per germline.